Sequencing of this T cell receptor (beta chain) was carried out in a study of T cell responses to AZD1222 COVID-19 vaccine. Germline trimming cut 5 bases from V and 8 bases from J; bases unmatched to any gene: 8. The CDR3 extends over 13 amino acids. Per germline, CDR1 MNHEY and CDR2 SVGAGI. This clone was seen a handful of times. Its antigen is undetermined. Using immunoSEQ multiplex PCR, the repertoire was profiled, and TCRdb retains in-frame clones only, with some absent. The table has roughly 97,000 clones, over 90% seen once. Whole-study results and caveats: Donors in the cohort were predominantly white British and more often female, and clonal diversity was possibly underestimated. Only a handful of AZD1222 recipients were seropositive at baseline. Unmutated variant regions are reportedly the target of nearly half of TCRs that are spike-specific.

The receptor was derived from an adult in good health. Sequencing used peripheral blood, obtained on day 0 of AZD1222 vaccination. The chain carries TRBV6-5 and TRBJ1-1; 7 nucleotides line up with TRBD1. CDR3 amino acids: CASSTGDSSEAFF. The DNA of the CDR3 is TGTGCCAGCAGTACTGGGGACAGTTCCGAAGCTTTCTTT.